This T cell receptor (beta chain) emerged from a study of siplizumab effects on memory and regulatory T cells. Study findings and constraints: The naive T cell population seemed more diverse than memory cells and seemed a major contributor to the alloresponse.

J was trimmed by 4 bases and V by 6 bases; bases with no gene match: 12. Germline V gene sequence: CDR1 SNHLY, CDR2 FYNNEI. The CDR3 runs 15 residues. TCRdb's table, derived via immunoSEQ multiplex PCR, lists solely in-frame clones and lacks some. The sample comprises tens of thousands of clones, around 94% of which are singletons, and around 0.3% rests with the top ten. About this clone: No antigen is known for it.

The TCR sequence derives from a human donor in good health. The sequencing input was non-Treg CD4+ T cells sorted from blood. The chain joins TRBV2 to TRBJ2-7; 7 bases match TRBD2. CDR3 loop: CASRETSLLLYEQYF. CDR3 bases: TGTGCCAGCAGGGAGACTAGCCTCCTCCTTTACGAGCAGTACTTC.